This T cell receptor (beta chain) emerged from a study of CD8 T cells in ankylosing spondylitis (dated by TCRdb to about 2017). Regarding the complete study: T cell receptor beta repertoires were profiled in healthy donors and ankylosing spondylitis patients so that disease-linked TCR variants could be found. Peripheral blood was sampled, and synovial fluid was additionally collected from ankylosing spondylitis patients. In total, the full study cohort was made up of approximately 99 healthy donors and 25 to 30 ankylosing spondylitis patients. Summary of the overall study and its limitations: Blood from ankylosing spondylitis patients appeared to be characterized by a TCR beta motif composed of eight highly homologous amino acid variants. Some TCR beta motif variants had previously been reported in synovial fluid and blood of reactive arthritis patients, which suggested common disease-initiation mechanisms. Significant enrichment of the disease-linked clones was reported in matched synovial fluid samples from ankylosing spondylitis patients. A CD8+ phenotype was shown by the disease-linked clones, which were found at relatively low frequencies in peripheral blood.

The germline V gene specifies LGHNA as CDR1 and YNFKEQ as CDR2. Including cysteine and phenylalanine, the CDR3 has 13 amino acids. Just CDR3 DNA is preserved here, 39 bases in frame from base 1. V is cut by 8 bases and J by 7 bases, and the space between the germline ends is 18 bases. Comments on this clonotype: No antigen is known for it. No clone much larger than this one lies a single base away; base qualities are absent.

Sequenced on an Illumina HiSeq 2500. Quantitative 5'-RACE with molecular barcodes was used to prepare TCR beta libraries. The paper's processing steps were these. Disease-linked TCR variants were identified with a new computational method built on a probabilistic model of VDJ rearrangement. TCRdb reanalyzed the raw reads on its own, using fastp at Q25 for trimming and MiXCR for clone calling, and kept in-frame beta chains. Each CDR3 protein appears once, grouped with its most common genes and DNA. None of the V and J calls come from the authors' own analysis; TCRdb made them. This sample is represented by some 840,000 distinct CDR3 sequences; 12% of them were singletons. The ten largest make up less than 0.65% of the sample.

This receptor was identified in a male donor with ankylosing spondylitis. The rearranged segments are TRBV4-2 and TRBJ2-7; the D gene is perhaps TRBD2, on 5 matching bases. Material for sequencing was blood, either unsorted or a sorted T cell fraction (not recorded which). The DNA reads TGTGCCAGCTCGCTGACCCGGACGGGGGAGCAGTACTTC. Translated, this gives CASSLTRTGEQYF.